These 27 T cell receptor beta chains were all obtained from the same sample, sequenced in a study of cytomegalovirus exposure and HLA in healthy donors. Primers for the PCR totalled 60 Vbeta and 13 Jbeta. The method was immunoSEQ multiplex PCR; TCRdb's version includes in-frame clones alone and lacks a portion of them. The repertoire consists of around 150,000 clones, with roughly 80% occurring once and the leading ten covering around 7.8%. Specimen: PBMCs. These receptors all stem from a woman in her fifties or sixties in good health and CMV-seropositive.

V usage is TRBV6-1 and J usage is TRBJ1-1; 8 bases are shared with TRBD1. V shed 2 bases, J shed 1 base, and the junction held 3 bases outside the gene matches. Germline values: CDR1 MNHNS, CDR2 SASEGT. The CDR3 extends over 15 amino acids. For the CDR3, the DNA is TGTGCCAGCAGTGAACCCGACAGGGGGAACACTGAAGCTTTCTTT. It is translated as CASSEPDRGNTEAFF.

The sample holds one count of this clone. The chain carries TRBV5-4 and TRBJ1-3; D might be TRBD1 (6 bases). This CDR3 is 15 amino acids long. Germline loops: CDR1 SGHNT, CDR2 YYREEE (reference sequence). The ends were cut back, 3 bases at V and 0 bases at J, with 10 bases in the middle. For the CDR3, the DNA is TGTGCCAGCAGCTCGGGACACCGCTCTGGAAACACCATATATTTT. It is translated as CASSSGHRSGNTIYF.

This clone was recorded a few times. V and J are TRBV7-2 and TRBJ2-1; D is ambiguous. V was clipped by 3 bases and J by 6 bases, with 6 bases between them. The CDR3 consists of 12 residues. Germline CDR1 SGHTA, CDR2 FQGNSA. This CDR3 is CASSFGRNEQFF. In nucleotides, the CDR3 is TGTGCCAGCAGCTTCGGTCGCAATGAGCAGTTCTTC.

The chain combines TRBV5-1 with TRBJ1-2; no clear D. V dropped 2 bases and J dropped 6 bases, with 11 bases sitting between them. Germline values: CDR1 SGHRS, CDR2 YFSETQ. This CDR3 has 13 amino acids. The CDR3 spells CASSLGEFDGYTF. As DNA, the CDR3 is TGCGCCAGCAGCTTAGGAGAGTTCGATGGCTACACCTTC.

Written as DNA, the CDR3 is TGTGCCAGCAGCCAAATCGGAGTTTCGAGCTACGAGCAGTACTTC. It codes for CASSQIGVSSYEQYF. The rearrangement uses TRBV14 and TRBJ2-7; D call uncertain. The germline CDR1 and CDR2 sequences are SGHDN and FVKESK. Deletions cut 2 bases from V and 3 bases from J, with 14 bases between. The CDR3 consists of 15 residues.

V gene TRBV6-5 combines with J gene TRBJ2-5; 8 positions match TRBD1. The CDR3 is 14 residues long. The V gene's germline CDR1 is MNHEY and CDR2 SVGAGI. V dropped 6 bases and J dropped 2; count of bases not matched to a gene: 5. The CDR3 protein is CASRSNRGQETQYF. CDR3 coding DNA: TGTGCCAGCAGATCTAACAGGGGGCAAGAGACCCAGTACTTC.

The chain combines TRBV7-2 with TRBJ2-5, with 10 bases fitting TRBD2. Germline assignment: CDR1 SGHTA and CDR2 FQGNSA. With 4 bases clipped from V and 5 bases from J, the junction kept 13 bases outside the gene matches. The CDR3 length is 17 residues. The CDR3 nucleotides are TGTGCCAGCAGCTCCACGGGGCAGCGGGGGGGCTGGGAGACCCAGTACTTC. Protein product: CASSSTGQRGGWETQYF.

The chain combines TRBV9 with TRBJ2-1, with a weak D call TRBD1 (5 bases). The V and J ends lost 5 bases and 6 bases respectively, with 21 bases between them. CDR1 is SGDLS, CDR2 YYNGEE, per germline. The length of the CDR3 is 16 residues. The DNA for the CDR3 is TGTGCCAGCAGTCTCCTGGGGCGCGCCCTTGGCAATGAGCAGTTCTTC. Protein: CASSLLGRALGNEQFF.

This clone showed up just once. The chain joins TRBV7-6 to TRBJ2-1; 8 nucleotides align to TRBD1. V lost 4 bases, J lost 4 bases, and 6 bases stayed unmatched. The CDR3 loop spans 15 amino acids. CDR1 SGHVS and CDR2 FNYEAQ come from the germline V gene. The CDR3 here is CASSYRTGTYNEQFF. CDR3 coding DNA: TGTGCCAGCAGCTACCGGACAGGGACATACAATGAGCAGTTCTTC.

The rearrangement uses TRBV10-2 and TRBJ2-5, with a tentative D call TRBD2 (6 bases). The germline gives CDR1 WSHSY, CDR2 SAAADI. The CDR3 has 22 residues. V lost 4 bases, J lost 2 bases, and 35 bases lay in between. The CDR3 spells CASSVRTGSYYLPSEGQETQYF. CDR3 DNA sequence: TGCGCCAGCAGTGTACGAACAGGATCTTATTACTTACCCTCGGAGGGTCAAGAGACCCAGTACTTC.

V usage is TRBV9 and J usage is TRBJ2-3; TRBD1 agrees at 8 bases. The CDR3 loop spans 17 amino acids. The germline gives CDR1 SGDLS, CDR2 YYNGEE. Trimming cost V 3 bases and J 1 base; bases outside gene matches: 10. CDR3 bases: TGTGCCAGCAGCGACCATATACTGACAGGGGGCACAGATACGCAGTATTTT. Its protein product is CASSDHILTGGTDTQYF.

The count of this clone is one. The CDR3, as DNA: TGTGCCAGCAGCCCCTCCAGGGGCGGTGGGGAGACCCAGTACTTC. Translating gives CASSPSRGGGETQYF. V and J are TRBV5-4 and TRBJ2-5, with a possible D match to TRBD1 (6 bases). The germline gives CDR1 SGHNT, CDR2 YYREEE (reference sequence). V was clipped by 4 bases and J by 5 bases, with 18 bases between them. The CDR3 sequence is 15 residues long.

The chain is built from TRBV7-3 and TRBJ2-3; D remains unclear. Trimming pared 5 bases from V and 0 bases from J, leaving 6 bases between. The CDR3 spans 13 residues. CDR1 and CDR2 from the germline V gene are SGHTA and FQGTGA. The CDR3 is CASSLISTDTQYF. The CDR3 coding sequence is TGTGCCAGCAGCCTTATTAGCACAGATACGCAGTATTTT.

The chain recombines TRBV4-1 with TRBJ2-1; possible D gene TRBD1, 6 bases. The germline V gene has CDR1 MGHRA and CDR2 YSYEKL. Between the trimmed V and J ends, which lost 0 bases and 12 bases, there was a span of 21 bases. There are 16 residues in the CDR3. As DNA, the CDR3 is TGCGCCAGCAGCCAAGATTTGATGGGGTGGGGACACAGGCAGTTCTTC. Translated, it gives CASSQDLMGWGHRQFF.

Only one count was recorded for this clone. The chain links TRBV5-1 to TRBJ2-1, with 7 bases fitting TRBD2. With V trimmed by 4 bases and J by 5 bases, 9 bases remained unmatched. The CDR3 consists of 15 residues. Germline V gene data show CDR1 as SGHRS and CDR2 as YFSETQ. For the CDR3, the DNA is TGCGCCAGCAGCGCCTCAGCGGGGAGCAACAATGAGCAGTTCTTC. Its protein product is CASSASAGSNNEQFF.

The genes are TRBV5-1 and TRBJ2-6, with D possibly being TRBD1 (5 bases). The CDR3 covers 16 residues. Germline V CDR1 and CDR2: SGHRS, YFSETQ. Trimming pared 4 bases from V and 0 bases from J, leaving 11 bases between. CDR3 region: CASSGSGFSGANVLTF. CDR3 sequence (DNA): TGCGCCAGCAGCGGCTCAGGGTTCTCTGGGGCCAACGTCCTGACTTTC.

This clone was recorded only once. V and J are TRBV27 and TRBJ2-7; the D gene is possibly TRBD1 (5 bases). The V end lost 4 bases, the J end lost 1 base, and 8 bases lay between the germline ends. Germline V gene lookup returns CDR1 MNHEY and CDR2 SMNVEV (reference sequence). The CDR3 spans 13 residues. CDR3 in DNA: TGTGCCAGCAGTTCTTCAGGGTCCTACGAGCAGTACTTC. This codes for CASSSSGSYEQYF.

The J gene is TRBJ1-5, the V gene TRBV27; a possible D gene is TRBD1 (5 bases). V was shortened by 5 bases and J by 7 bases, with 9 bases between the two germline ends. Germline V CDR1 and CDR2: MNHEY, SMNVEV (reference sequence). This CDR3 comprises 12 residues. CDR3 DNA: TGTGCCAGCAGTAGGGGTGGGCAGCCCCAGCATTTT. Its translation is CASSRGGQPQHF.

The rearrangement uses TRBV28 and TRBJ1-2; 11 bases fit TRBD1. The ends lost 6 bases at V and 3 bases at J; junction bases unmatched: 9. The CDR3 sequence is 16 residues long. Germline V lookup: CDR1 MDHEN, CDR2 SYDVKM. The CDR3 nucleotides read TGTGCCAGCAGCTCTCCCGGGACAGGGGGGGACTATGGCTACACCTTC. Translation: CASSSPGTGGDYGYTF.

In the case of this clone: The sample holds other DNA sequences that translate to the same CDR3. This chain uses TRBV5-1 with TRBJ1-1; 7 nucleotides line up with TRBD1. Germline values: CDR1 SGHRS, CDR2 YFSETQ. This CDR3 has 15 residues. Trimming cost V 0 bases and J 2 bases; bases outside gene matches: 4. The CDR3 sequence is CASSLGGTANTEAFF. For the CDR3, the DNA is TGCGCCAGCAGCTTGGGCGGGACAGCCAACACTGAAGCTTTCTTT.

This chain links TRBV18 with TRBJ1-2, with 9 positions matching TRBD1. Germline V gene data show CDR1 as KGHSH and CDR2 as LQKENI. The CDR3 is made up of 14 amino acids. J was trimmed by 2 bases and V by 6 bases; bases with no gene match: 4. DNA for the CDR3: TGTGCCAGCTCCTGGACAGGGGAAAACTATGGCTACACCTTC. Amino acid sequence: CASSWTGENYGYTF.

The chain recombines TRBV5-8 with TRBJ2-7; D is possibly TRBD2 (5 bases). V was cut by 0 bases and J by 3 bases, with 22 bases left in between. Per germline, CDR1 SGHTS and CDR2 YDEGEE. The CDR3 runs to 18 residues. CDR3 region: CASSLVVSLSRGIYEQYF. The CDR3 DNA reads TGTGCCAGCAGCTTGGTCGTCTCCCTATCACGGGGTATCTACGAGCAGTACTTC.

The CDR3 protein is CASSLGQGWNEQYF. Here the CDR3 DNA reads TGTGCCAGCAGCTTAGGCCAGGGCTGGAACGAGCAGTACTTC. This chain links TRBV11-1 with TRBJ2-7; a possible D gene is TRBD1 (5 bases). With 1 base removed from V and 5 bases from J, the gap between germline ends came to 12 bases. CDR1 is SGHAT and CDR2 is FQDESV in the germline V gene (reference sequence). The CDR3 covers 14 residues.

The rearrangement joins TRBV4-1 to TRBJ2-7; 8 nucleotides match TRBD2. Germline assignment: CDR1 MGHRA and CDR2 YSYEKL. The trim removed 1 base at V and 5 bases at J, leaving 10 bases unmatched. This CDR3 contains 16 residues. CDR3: CASSQGPAGGFHEQYF. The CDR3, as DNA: TGCGCCAGCAGCCAAGGGCCTGCGGGAGGATTCCACGAGCAGTACTTC.

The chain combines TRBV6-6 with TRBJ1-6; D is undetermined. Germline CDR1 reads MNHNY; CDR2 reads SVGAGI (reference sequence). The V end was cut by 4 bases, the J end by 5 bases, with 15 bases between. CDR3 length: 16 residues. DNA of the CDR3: TGTGCCAGCAGTTTAACTCCGGGAGCCGATAATTCACCCCTCCACTTT. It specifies CASSLTPGADNSPLHF.

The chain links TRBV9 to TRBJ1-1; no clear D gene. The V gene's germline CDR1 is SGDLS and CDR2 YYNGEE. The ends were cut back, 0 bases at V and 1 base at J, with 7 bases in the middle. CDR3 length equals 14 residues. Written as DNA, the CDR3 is TGTGCCAGCAGCGTAGACACTACGAACACTGAAGCTTTCTTT. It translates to CASSVDTTNTEAFF.

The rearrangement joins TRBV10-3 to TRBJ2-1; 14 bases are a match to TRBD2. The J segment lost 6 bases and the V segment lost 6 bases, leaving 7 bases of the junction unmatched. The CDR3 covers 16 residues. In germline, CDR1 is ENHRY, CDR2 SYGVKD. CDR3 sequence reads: CAIRPTSGRDVNEQFF. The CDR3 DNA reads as TGTGCCATCAGACCGACTAGCGGGAGGGATGTCAATGAGCAGTTCTTC.